The 7 T cell receptor beta chains listed next were all sequenced from one sample in a study of blood T cells in healthy people across ages. PCR was performed a second time for roughly 7 to 11 cycles using a sample-barcoded 5' primer and a J-beta primer mix. TCRdb used MiXCR to reprocess the 5' RACE reads, holding one entry per CDR3 protein. The table includes 750,000 to 950,000 distinct CDR3 sequences, about a quarter detected once. These sequences were also reported in another study, on T cells of mothers and their children.

Sequencing was carried out using blood. Every receptor here comes from a boy aged 5-17 years in good health.

The genes are TRBV4-1 and TRBJ1-1; D gene unclear. The CDR3 has 13 residues. V dropped 1 base and J dropped 6 bases, with 9 bases sitting between them. CDR1 and CDR2 (germline): MGHRA, YSYEKL. CDR3 nucleotides: TGCGCCAGCAGCCAAGTGTCGGGCTCTGAAGCTTTCTTT. It is translated as CASSQVSGSEAFF.

The chain joins TRBV20-1 to TRBJ1-5; tentatively, D is TRBD1 (5 bases). The germline V gene has CDR1 DFQATT and CDR2 SNEGSKA (reference sequence). CDR3 length: 16 amino acids. DNA of the CDR3: TGCAGCCAATTCGGAGATGGGGGGGGAAGCAATCAGCCCCAGCATTTT. The encoded protein is CSQFGDGGGSNQPQHF.

This clonotype was seen a handful of times. The rearrangement uses TRBV20-1 and TRBJ1-4; tentative D call: TRBD1 (6 bases). V lost 1 base, J lost 6 bases, and 9 bases lay in between. Germline V lookup: CDR1 DFQATT, CDR2 SNEGSKA (reference sequence). This CDR3 is built from 13 residues. CDR3 in amino acids: CSARVGGYEKLFF. The CDR3 DNA reads TGCAGTGCTAGAGTCGGGGGCTATGAAAAACTGTTTTTT.

This clonotype was recorded a few times. This chain joins TRBV20-1 and TRBJ1-1; D remains ambiguous. Germline-derived CDR1 and CDR2 are DFQATT and SNEGSKA (reference sequence). Trimming pared 1 base from V and 1 base from J, leaving 10 bases between. The CDR3 runs 14 residues. CDR3 sequence reads: CSARGGLSNTEAFF. The CDR3 bases are TGCAGTGCTAGAGGAGGCCTTTCGAACACTGAAGCTTTCTTT.

The chain has TRBV20-1 and TRBJ2-1, with D perhaps given as TRBD1 or TRBD2 (5 bases each). CDR3 length: 16 amino acids. Germline CDR1 DFQATT, CDR2 SNEGSKA (reference sequence). V lost 4 bases and J lost 0, with 16 bases in between. CDR3 coding DNA: TGCAGTGCTACTATACCCGGGACCAGCTCCTACAATGAGCAGTTCTTC. It encodes CSATIPGTSSYNEQFF.

This clonotype was seen a few times. Lacking the conserved final phenylalanine or tryptophan, this CDR3 likely reflects a read error. The DNA is left out, because the CDR3 cannot be placed on it with certainty; the CDR3 is given as TCRdb lists it. The chain has TRBV18 and TRBJ2-6. From its first to its last residue, the CDR3 has 8 amino acids. Looked up from germline, CDR1 is KGHSH and CDR2 is LQKENI. Here the CDR3 reads CASSPPTL.

This clonotype was counted only a few times. The chain is built from TRBV30 and TRBJ2-5; D gene uncertain. V was trimmed by 0 bases and J by 1 base, leaving 6 bases between them. This CDR3 comprises 13 residues. The germline V gene has CDR1 GTSNPN and CDR2 SVGIG (reference sequence). As DNA, the CDR3 is TGTGCCTGGAGTGTAGGGCTCCAAGAGACCCAGTACTTC. Protein product: CAWSVGLQETQYF.